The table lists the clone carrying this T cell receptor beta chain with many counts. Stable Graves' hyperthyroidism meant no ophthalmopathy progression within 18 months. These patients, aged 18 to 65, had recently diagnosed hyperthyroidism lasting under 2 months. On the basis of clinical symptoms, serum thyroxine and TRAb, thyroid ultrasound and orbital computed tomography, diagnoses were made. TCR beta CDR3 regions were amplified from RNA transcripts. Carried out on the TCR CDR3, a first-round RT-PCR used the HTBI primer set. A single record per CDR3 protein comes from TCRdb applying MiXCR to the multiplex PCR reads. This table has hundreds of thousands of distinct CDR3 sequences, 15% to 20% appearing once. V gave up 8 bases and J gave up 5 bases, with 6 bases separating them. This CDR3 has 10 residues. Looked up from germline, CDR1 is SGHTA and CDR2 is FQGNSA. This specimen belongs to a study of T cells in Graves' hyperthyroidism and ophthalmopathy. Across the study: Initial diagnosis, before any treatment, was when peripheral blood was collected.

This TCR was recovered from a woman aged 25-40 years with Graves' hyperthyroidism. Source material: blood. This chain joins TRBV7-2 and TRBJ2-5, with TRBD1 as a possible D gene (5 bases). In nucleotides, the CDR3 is TGTGCCAGCGGGGCGGAGACCCAGTACTTC. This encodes CASGAETQYF.